What follows are 11 T cell receptor beta chains derived from one specimen sequenced in a study of identical twins. TCRdb recomputed calls from the 5' RACE reads with MiXCR, one row per CDR3 protein. The sample has around 960,000 distinct CDR3 sequences, 9% to 15% seen once; the top ten hold about 1.5%. This sample also belongs to another study, concerning yellow fever vaccine responses in identical twins.

Sequenced sample: PBMCs. These receptors all stem from a woman between 18 and 29 years old in good health.

This chain connects TRBV25-1 to TRBJ2-1; 8 positions agree with TRBD1. V gave up 2 bases and J gave up 4 bases; unmatched junction bases: 4. The germline gives CDR1 MGHDK, CDR2 SYGVNS. The CDR3 covers 15 residues. CDR3 region: CASSEPGQVYNEQFF. In DNA, the CDR3 is TGTGCCAGCAGTGAACCGGGACAGGTATACAATGAGCAGTTCTTC.

Only a few counts were recorded for this clonotype. The chain uses TRBV4-1 and TRBJ2-6; 9 bases align to TRBD1. This CDR3 is built from 17 residues. The germline CDR1 and CDR2 sequences are MGHRA and YSYEKL. V trimming: 5 bases; J trimming: 3 bases; junction bases outside the gene matches: 8. CDR3 in DNA: TGCGCCAGCAGCGATGGACAGGGGCTGGTTGGGGCCAACGTCCTGACTTTC. Its protein is CASSDGQGLVGANVLTF.

This clonotype has only a few counts. The V gene is TRBV10-3, the J gene TRBJ1-5, with D perhaps matching TRBD1 (6 bases). The CDR3 is 15 residues long. V gave up 4 bases and J gave up 0 bases, with 10 bases separating them. In germline, CDR1 is ENHRY, CDR2 SYGVKD. The CDR3 loop is CAISGGQHSNQPQHF. DNA for the CDR3: TGTGCCATCAGTGGGGGGCAACATAGCAATCAGCCCCAGCATTTT.

This clonotype was seen at least ten times. The chain is built from TRBV5-1 and TRBJ2-5; perhaps D is TRBD1 or TRBD2 (6 bases each). This CDR3 contains 14 residues. Between the trimmed V and J ends, which lost 2 bases and 5 bases, there was a span of 13 bases. Per germline, CDR1 SGHRS and CDR2 YFSETQ. The CDR3 reads CASSLQGGRETQYF. For the CDR3, the DNA is TGCGCCAGCAGCTTACAGGGAGGTCGGGAGACCCAGTACTTC.

This clonotype was observed a few times. J is TRBJ2-7 and V is TRBV12-3 or TRBV12-4, with D unclear. Trimming pared 8 bases from V and 0 bases from J, leaving 11 bases between. This CDR3 is 13 amino acids long. The CDR3 is CASSAVFSYEQYF. CDR3 nucleotide sequence: TGTGCCAGCTCCGCGGTCTTCTCCTACGAGCAGTACTTC.

This clonotype was seen a handful of times. V and J are TRBV15 and TRBJ2-2; weak D call: TRBD2 (6 bases). The CDR3 runs 19 residues. Germline-derived CDR1 and CDR2 are LNHNV and YYDKDF (reference sequence). Trimming shortened V by 0 bases and J by 1 base, and 18 bases separated the two germline ends. CDR3 sequence (DNA): TGTGCCACCAGCAGAGATCGACACGAGGCGGGAAGGAACACCGGGGAGCTGTTTTTT. Amino acids: CATSRDRHEAGRNTGELFF.

The V and J genes are TRBV21-1 and TRBJ2-7; no check of the table's D call, TRBD1, against the DNA was made. TRBV21-1 is noted as a pseudogene. This CDR3 contains 13 residues. CDR3 bases: TGTGCCAGCAGCAAGCAGGGTTCCCACGAGCAGTACGTC. Amino acid sequence: CASSKQGSHEQYV.

This clonotype has a handful of counts. The V call is TRBV5-1, the J call TRBJ2-1, with 8 bases matching TRBD1. The CDR3 is made up of 15 amino acids. Germline-derived CDR1 and CDR2 are SGHRS and YFSETQ. Trimming cost V 4 bases and J 7 bases; bases outside gene matches: 10. CDR3 sequence: CASSNTGQGWNEQFF. In DNA form, the CDR3 reads TGCGCCAGCAGCAACACCGGACAGGGTTGGAATGAGCAGTTCTTC.

The J gene is TRBJ2-7, the V gene TRBV7-9, with 8 bases identical to TRBD1. V shed 5 bases and J 4 bases; nucleotides not matched to a gene: 7. This CDR3 contains 14 residues. In germline, CDR1 is SEHNR, CDR2 FQNEAQ (reference sequence). CDR3 loop: CASSRTGGEYEQYF. CDR3 nucleotides: TGTGCCAGCAGCCGTACAGGGGGAGAGTACGAGCAGTACTTC.

CDR3 loop: CASSAPEDRNQPQHF. The CDR3, as DNA: TGTGCCAGCAGTGCTCCCGAGGACCGCAATCAGCCCCAGCATTTT. The chain employs TRBV6-1 and TRBJ1-5; D gene ambiguous. Germline CDR1 is MNHNS and CDR2 is SASEGT. The length of the CDR3 is 15 residues. V was trimmed by 4 bases and J by 2 bases, leaving 12 bases between them.

This clonotype was observed at least ten times. V usage is TRBV2 and J usage is TRBJ1-1; 8 bases agree with TRBD1. The germline CDR1 and CDR2 sequences are SNHLY and FYNNEI. Unmatched junction bases numbered 8, after V lost 4 bases and J lost 4 bases. This CDR3 has 15 amino acids. The CDR3 nucleotides are TGTGCCAGCAGTGGTTTAGCCAGGGGGCCCACTGAAGCTTTCTTT. Translation: CASSGLARGPTEAFF. Together with reference TRBV2 and TRBJ1-1, the CDR3 gives the full variable domain: EPEVTQTPSHQVTQMGQEVILRCVPISNHLYFYWYRQILGQKVEFLVSFYNNEISEKSEIFDDQFSVERPDGSNFTLKIRSTKLEDSAMYFCASSGLARGPTEAFFGQGTRLTVV.